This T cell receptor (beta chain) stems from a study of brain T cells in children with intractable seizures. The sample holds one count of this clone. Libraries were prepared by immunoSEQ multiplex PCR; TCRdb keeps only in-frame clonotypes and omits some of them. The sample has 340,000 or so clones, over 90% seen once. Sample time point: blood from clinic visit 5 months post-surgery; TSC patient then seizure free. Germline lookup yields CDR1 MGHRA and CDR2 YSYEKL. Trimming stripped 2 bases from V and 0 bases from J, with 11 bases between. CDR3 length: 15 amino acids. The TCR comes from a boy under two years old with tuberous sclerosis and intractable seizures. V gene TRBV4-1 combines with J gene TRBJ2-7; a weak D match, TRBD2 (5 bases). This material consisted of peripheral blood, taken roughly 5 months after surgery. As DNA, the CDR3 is TGCGCCAGCAGCCAACACGCGGGCTACTCCTACGAGCAGTACTTC. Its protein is CASSQHAGYSYEQYF.